This entry features one TCR beta chain sequence. This entry is derived from a study of T cells expressing NK-cell markers. Study-level background: The eight sequenced donors comprised seven who were HCMV-seropositive and one who was seronegative.

Germline CDR1 and CDR2: MGHDK and SYGVNS. The CDR3 consists of 16 residues. TCR beta cDNA was generated via 5'RACE template switching incorporating UMIs. TCRdb re-analyzed the 5' RACE reads; it lists each CDR3 protein once, without DNA. The table for this sample gives about 300,000 distinct CDR3 sequences. Sequences were obtained from blood T cells: a sorted CD56 or NKG2C T cell subset, CD4+ or CD8+ T cells, or bulk PBMC T cells (not recorded which). V gene TRBV25-1 combines with J gene TRBJ1-6; checking the TCRdb D call of TRBD1 is not possible without DNA. This TCR derives from a woman between 18 and 70 years old in good health. CDR3 in amino acids: CASSARSGQFNSPLHF.